The 23 T cell receptor beta chains reported below all come from one sample, sequenced in a study of cytomegalovirus exposure and HLA in healthy donors. Sequencing used immunoSEQ multiplex PCR; TCRdb keeps in-frame clones, though not all of them. The data hold 65,000 or so clones, with approximately 94% observed a single time. The sequenced sample was PBMCs. These receptors were obtained from a man between 18 and 29 years old in good health and CMV-seropositive.

The rearrangement uses TRBV28 and TRBJ1-5; the D gene is possibly TRBD1 (5 bases). The CDR3 runs to 14 residues. Trimming shortened V by 3 bases and J by 5 bases, and 11 bases separated the two germline ends. CDR1 is MDHEN, CDR2 SYDVKM, per germline. CDR3 sequence reads: CASSLGQGHQPQHF. The CDR3 bases are TGTGCCAGCAGTTTGGGGCAGGGCCATCAGCCCCAGCATTTT.

The V gene is TRBV28, the J gene TRBJ1-1, with TRBD1 matching 7 bases. CDR1 and CDR2 (germline): MDHEN, SYDVKM. The CDR3 has 15 residues. V dropped 6 bases and J dropped 2; count of bases not matched to a gene: 9. DNA of the CDR3: TGTGCCAGCAGCGAAACGACAGGGCTCAACACTGAAGCTTTCTTT. Its translation: CASSETTGLNTEAFF.

This chain joins TRBV11-3 and TRBJ2-7, with 9 nucleotides matching TRBD1. This CDR3 comprises 14 residues. The germline gives CDR1 SGHNT, CDR2 YENEEA. V lost 5 bases, J lost 2 bases, and 4 bases stayed unmatched. The CDR3 nucleotides are TGTGCCAGCAGCCGGGACAGGGACACCTACGAGCAGTACTTC. Protein: CASSRDRDTYEQYF.

This sequence joins TRBV14 and TRBJ2-7; 8 bases are shared with TRBD1. The CDR3 has 20 amino acids. Unmatched junction bases numbered 16, after V lost 0 bases and J lost 0 bases. The V gene's germline CDR1 is SGHDN and CDR2 FVKESK. CDR3 nucleotides: TGTGCCAGCAGCCAAGACCAAAGGACAGGGTATGGCCCCCACTCCTACGAGCAGTACTTC. This codes for CASSQDQRTGYGPHSYEQYF.

This chain uses TRBV28 with TRBJ1-6; 7 bases line up with TRBD1. The CDR3 sequence is 15 residues long. Germline CDR1 and CDR2: MDHEN and SYDVKM. Unmatched junction bases numbered 7, after V lost 6 bases and J lost 5 bases. The CDR3 sequence: CASSSSTGDNSPLHF. The CDR3 region has the DNA TGTGCCAGCAGCTCAAGCACAGGGGATAATTCACCCCTCCACTTT.

The V and J genes are TRBV27 and TRBJ2-1; D is perhaps TRBD1 (6 bases). Trimming cost V 4 bases and J 1 base, with 11 bases left between them. The CDR3 is made up of 15 amino acids. CDR1 is MNHEY and CDR2 is SMNVEV in the germline V gene (reference sequence). The CDR3 region has the DNA TGTGCCAGCAGTTATGGGACAACGTCCTACAATGAGCAGTTCTTC. It specifies CASSYGTTSYNEQFF.

The rearrangement uses TRBV9 and TRBJ2-7; 8 positions agree with TRBD2. CDR1 and CDR2 from the germline V gene are SGDLS and YYNGEE. CDR3 length: 13 residues. V shed 4 bases, J shed 3 bases, and the junction held 3 bases outside the gene matches. The CDR3 DNA reads as TGTGCCAGCAGCCCCCGGGGGGGCTACGAGCAGTACTTC. Its translation: CASSPRGGYEQYF.

The chain carries TRBV28 and TRBJ1-2, with D possibly TRBD1 on 6 matching bases. The CDR3 is made up of 17 amino acids. With 4 bases removed from V and 5 bases from J, the gap between germline ends came to 23 bases. The germline gives CDR1 MDHEN, CDR2 SYDVKM. The CDR3 loop is CASSYAFGGRPIYGYTF. CDR3 nucleotides: TGTGCCAGCAGTTATGCGTTCGGGGGGCGGCCTATTTATGGCTACACCTTC.

The J gene is TRBJ2-6, the V gene TRBV5-6; 12 bases are a match to TRBD1. V was pared by 4 bases and J by 2 bases, with 10 bases of the junction left unmatched. Germline V lookup: CDR1 SGHDT, CDR2 YYEEEE. The CDR3 covers 19 residues. CDR3 DNA sequence: TGTGCCAGCAGCCCACTCCCGGGACAGGGGGCCCCTGGGGCCAACGTCCTGACTTTC. The encoded protein is CASSPLPGQGAPGANVLTF. The entire variable domain, with the rest obtained from reference TRBV5-6 and TRBJ2-6, is as follows: DAGVTQSPTHLIKTRGQQVTLRCSPKSGHDTVSWYQQALGQGPQFIFQYYEEEERQRGNFPDRFSGHQFPNYSSELNVNALLLGDSALYLCASSPLPGQGAPGANVLTFGAGSRLTVL.

The chain recombines TRBV21-1 with TRBJ1-1; the table's D call, TRBD1, was not checked against the DNA. TRBV21-1 is noted as a pseudogene. This CDR3 region has 15 residues. The CDR3 DNA is TGTGCCACCCCACGGATTGGGGGCGAGAGGACTGAAGCTTTCTTT. Its protein is CATPRIGGERTEAFF.

V usage is TRBV19 and J usage is TRBJ1-1; 11 nucleotides align to TRBD1. CDR1 and CDR2 (germline): LNHDA, SQIVND (reference sequence). Trimming cost V 5 bases and J 5 bases; bases outside gene matches: 7. The CDR3 covers 15 residues. The CDR3 nucleotides are TGTGCCAGTAGTCCGCGGACAGGGGGCTTAACTGAAGCTTTCTTT. This codes for CASSPRTGGLTEAFF.

V gene TRBV9 combines with J gene TRBJ2-7, with 10 bases that match TRBD2. Germline CDR1 reads SGDLS; CDR2 reads YYNGEE. The CDR3 is made up of 16 amino acids. V trimming: 0 bases; J trimming: 3 bases; junction bases outside the gene matches: 6. CDR3 bases: TGTGCCAGCAGCGTAGGTATAGCGGGGGGCAACTACGAGCAGTACTTC. Its translation is CASSVGIAGGNYEQYF.

The chain employs TRBV29-1 and TRBJ1-1, with TRBD1 matching 8 bases. This CDR3 region has 14 residues. Germline V gene data show CDR1 as SQVTM and CDR2 as ANQGSEA. V trimming: 0 bases; J trimming: 4 bases; junction bases outside the gene matches: 4. The CDR3 nucleotides read TGCAGCGTTGAAGAGCACAGGGGGGGCACTGAAGCTTTCTTT. This encodes CSVEEHRGGTEAFF.

The CDR3 DNA is TGTGCCAGCAGCTTTAGTGGGCGCTTTGAGCAGTTCTTC. It is translated as CASSFSGRFEQFF. The chain links TRBV7-9 to TRBJ2-1; D gene unclear. This CDR3 contains 13 residues. V lost 3 bases to trimming and J lost 9 bases, with 12 bases between them. CDR1 is SEHNR and CDR2 is FQNEAQ in the germline V gene (reference sequence).

This chain connects TRBV6-5 to TRBJ1-1, with TRBD1 as a possible D gene (5 bases). There are 15 residues in the CDR3. V lost 0 bases and J 3 bases, leaving 11 bases between the germline ends. CDR1 and CDR2 (germline): MNHEY, SVGAGI. The CDR3 sequence is CASSYSPGLDTEAFF. The DNA for the CDR3 is TGTGCCAGCAGTTACTCGCCAGGGTTGGACACTGAAGCTTTCTTT.

The chain uses TRBV2 and TRBJ1-2; TRBD1 matches 7 bases. CDR3 length: 15 residues. With V trimmed by 1 base and J by 6 bases, 8 bases remained unmatched. The germline V gene has CDR1 SNHLY and CDR2 FYNNEI. The CDR3 loop is CASSEGIGGADGYTF. As DNA, the CDR3 is TGTGCCAGCAGTGAAGGGATAGGGGGCGCTGATGGCTACACCTTC.

V is TRBV28 and J is TRBJ1-1, with D unclear. Germline V CDR1 and CDR2: MDHEN, SYDVKM. The CDR3 has 12 amino acids. V shed 2 bases and J shed 4 bases, with 5 bases lying between them. CDR3 nucleotide sequence: TGTGCCAGCAGTTTAAGCACCACTGAAGCTTTCTTT. It codes for CASSLSTTEAFF.

The chain has TRBV28 and TRBJ2-1; D is possibly TRBD1 (7 bases). The CDR3 covers 15 residues. Germline V gene lookup returns CDR1 MDHEN and CDR2 SYDVKM. Trimming pared 3 bases from V and 7 bases from J, leaving 16 bases between. The DNA of the CDR3 is TGTGCCAGCAGTTTTCGACAGGGAGGTTGGAATGAGCAGTTCTTC. It specifies CASSFRQGGWNEQFF.

The gene calls are TRBV2 and TRBJ1-6; 8 bases fit TRBD1. In germline, CDR1 is SNHLY, CDR2 FYNNEI. V gave up 2 bases and J gave up 7 bases; unmatched junction bases: 4. This CDR3 contains 15 residues. This CDR3 is CASSEWAGGNSPLHF. The CDR3 coding sequence is TGTGCCAGCAGTGAATGGGCAGGGGGCAATTCACCCCTCCACTTT.

The gene calls are TRBV11-3 and TRBJ2-1; 7 nucleotides line up with TRBD1. CDR3 length: 12 amino acids. J lost 8 bases, V lost 5 bases, and 3 bases had no gene match. Germline V gene lookup returns CDR1 SGHNT and CDR2 YENEEA. Here the CDR3 reads CASSLQGDEQFF. The CDR3 DNA reads as TGTGCCAGCAGCCTGCAGGGGGATGAGCAGTTCTTC.

This chain links TRBV2 with TRBJ2-3; 12 bases map to TRBD1. The CDR3 totals 15 residues. V lost 6 bases to trimming and J lost 4 bases; unmatched junction nucleotides: 5. The germline CDR1 and CDR2 sequences are SNHLY and FYNNEI. The CDR3 here is CASRGDRGRADTQYF. CDR3 in DNA: TGTGCCAGCAGGGGGGACAGGGGGCGAGCAGATACGCAGTATTTT.

The rearrangement links TRBV29-1 to TRBJ1-1, with 7 bases fitting TRBD1. CDR3 size: 13 residues. Germline CDR1 SQVTM, CDR2 ANQGSEA. V dropped 6 bases and J dropped 6; count of bases not matched to a gene: 10. The CDR3 reads CSVMGQQGAEAFF. In DNA, the CDR3 is TGCAGCGTGATGGGACAGCAGGGGGCTGAAGCTTTCTTT. Supplemented by reference TRBV29-1 and TRBJ1-1, the full variable domain reads SAVISQKPSRDICQRGTSLTIQCQVDSQVTMMFWYRQQPGQSLTLIATANQGSEATYESGFVIDKFPISRPNLTFSTLTVSNMSPEDSSIYLCSVMGQQGAEAFFGQGTRLTVV.

This clone appeared a single time. The chain links TRBV2 to TRBJ2-7; 11 nucleotides agree with TRBD2. Germline V gives CDR1 SNHLY, CDR2 FYNNEI. J lost 9 bases, V lost 6 bases, and 13 bases had no gene match. The CDR3 is 15 amino acids. CDR3 nucleotides: TGTGCCAGCAGCGTCACTAGCGGGGGACGCCATGGGCAGTACTTC. It translates to CASSVTSGGRHGQYF.